This T cell receptor (beta chain) is drawn from a study of OX40 agonist ivuxolimab in advanced cancers. Background on the study: Ivuxolimab, an antibody acting as an agonist of OX40 (CD134), was used to treat patients.

Data came from immunoSEQ multiplex PCR; TCRdb stores just in-frame clones and leaves some out. Among about 73,000 clones, around 90% were seen once, and the ten largest hold 0.4% to 0.55%. The cohort excluded patients with autoimmune disease history or systemic immunosuppression. With 4 bases clipped from V and 5 bases from J, the junction kept 2 bases outside the gene matches. There are 13 residues in the CDR3. Germline lookup yields CDR1 SNHLY and CDR2 FYNNEI. Sequenced material: CD4+ or CD8+ T cells sorted from blood, taken in a trial of the OX40 agonist ivuxolimab. The clonotype was recovered from an adult with an advanced solid tumor such as melanoma, head and neck, liver or kidney cancer. The chain carries TRBV2 and TRBJ2-5; 9 bases fit TRBD1. CDR3 bases: TGTGCCAGCAGTGGGGACAGGGTGGAGACCCAGTACTTC. It specifies CASSGDRVETQYF.